The 5 T cell receptor beta chains below come from one sample, sequenced in a study of OX40 agonist ivuxolimab in advanced cancers. The data were produced by immunoSEQ multiplex PCR, yet TCRdb's version contains in-frame clones alone and is incomplete. The sample comprises some 39,000 clones, 70% to 90% of which are singletons, and 2.5% to 3% rests with the top ten. This material consisted of CD4+ or CD8+ T cells sorted from blood, taken in a trial of the OX40 agonist ivuxolimab. These receptor sequences come from an adult with an advanced solid tumor such as melanoma, head and neck, liver or kidney cancer.

V usage is TRBV27 and J usage is TRBJ2-3; D is undetermined. Trimming took off 3 bases at V and 0 bases at J, with 22 bases between the two ends. Looked up from germline, CDR1 is MNHEY and CDR2 is SMNVEV (reference sequence). The CDR3 covers 19 residues. The CDR3 DNA reads TGTGCCAGCAGTTTCAGGCCCGCCGCGTTTCGCCGGAGCACAGATACGCAGTATTTT. Amino acid sequence: CASSFRPAAFRRSTDTQYF.

This clone is termed medium-sized. The rearrangement uses TRBV7-2 and TRBJ2-1; D is perhaps TRBD2 (6 bases). V was pared by 5 bases and J by 8 bases, with 22 bases between. Germline values: CDR1 SGHTA, CDR2 FQGNSA. The CDR3 length is 16 residues. The CDR3 sequence is CASSAPPAGWEDEQFF. As DNA, the CDR3 is TGTGCCAGCAGCGCCCCTCCGGCGGGATGGGAGGATGAGCAGTTCTTC.

The chain employs TRBV7-9 and TRBJ2-5; the match to TRBD1 covers 7 bases. Germline CDR1 and CDR2: SEHNR and FQNEAQ (reference sequence). With V trimmed by 6 bases and J by 1 base, 8 bases remained unmatched. CDR3 length: 15 residues. The CDR3 DNA follows: TGTGCCAGCAGTCTGGACAGGACGATCCAAGAGACCCAGTACTTC. This codes for CASSLDRTIQETQYF.

The J gene is TRBJ2-1, the V gene TRBV19, with D perhaps matching TRBD2 (5 bases). V was clipped by 4 bases and J by 4 bases, with 11 bases between them. The V gene's germline CDR1 is LNHDA and CDR2 SQIVND (reference sequence). The CDR3 is 14 amino acids. The CDR3 region is CASSNGLVYNEQFF. The CDR3, as DNA: TGTGCCAGTAGTAACGGACTTGTTTACAATGAGCAGTTCTTC. Complete variable domain (other parts from reference TRBV19 and TRBJ2-1): DGGITQSPKYLFRKEGQNVTLSCEQNLNHDAMYWYRQDPGQGLRLIYYSQIVNDFQKGDIAEGYSVSREKKESFPLTVTSAQKNPTAFYLCASSNGLVYNEQFFGPGTRLTVL.

The chain recombines TRBV2 with TRBJ2-1; D is unclear. Germline V gene sequence: CDR1 SNHLY, CDR2 FYNNEI. Trimming removed 7 bases at V and 1 base at J, with 8 bases between. The CDR3 loop spans 13 amino acids. The CDR3 DNA is TGTGCCAGCACCACAGAATCCTACAATGAGCAGTTCTTC. Translation gives CASTTESYNEQFF.